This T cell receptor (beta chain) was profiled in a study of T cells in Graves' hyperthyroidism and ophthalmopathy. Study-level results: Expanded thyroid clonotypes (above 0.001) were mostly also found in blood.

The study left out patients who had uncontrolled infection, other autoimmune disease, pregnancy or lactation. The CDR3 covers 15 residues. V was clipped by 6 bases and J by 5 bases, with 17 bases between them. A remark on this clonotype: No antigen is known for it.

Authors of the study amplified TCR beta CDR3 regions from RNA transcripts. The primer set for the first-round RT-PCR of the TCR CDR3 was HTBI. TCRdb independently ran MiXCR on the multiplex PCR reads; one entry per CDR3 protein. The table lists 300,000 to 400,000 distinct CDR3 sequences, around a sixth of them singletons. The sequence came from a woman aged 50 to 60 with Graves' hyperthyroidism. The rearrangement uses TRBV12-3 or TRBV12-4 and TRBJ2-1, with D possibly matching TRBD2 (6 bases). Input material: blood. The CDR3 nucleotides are TGTGCCAGCAGCTCAATAGCGGTGGACAACAATGAGCAGTTCTTC. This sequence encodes CASSSIAVDNNEQFF.